These 14 T cell receptor beta chains share one sample of origin, sequenced in a study of CD8+CD57+ T cells in acquired aplastic anemia. The TCR beta profiling, which covered VDJ combination and CDR3 sequence, was carried out using genomic DNA as the template. TCRdb called the reads again in MiXCR, with one record for every CDR3 protein. The sample contains 150,000 to 200,000 distinct CDR3 sequences, roughly 48% of which appear only once. CD8+CD57+ cell expansion had been shown by flow cytometry in patients chosen for sequencing. Material for sequencing was sorted CD4+, CD8+, or CD8+CD57+ T cells (not recorded which) from PBMCs. The receptors derive from a human donor with aplastic anemia.

The V and J genes are TRBV6-1 and TRBJ1-6; TRBD1 aligns across 9 bases. Trimming cost V 6 bases and J 8 bases; bases outside gene matches: 5. The CDR3 consists of 14 residues. The V gene's germline CDR1 is MNHNS and CDR2 SASEGT. CDR3 sequence reads: CASSTGTGHSPLHF. As DNA, the CDR3 is TGTGCCAGCAGCACCGGGACAGGGCATTCACCCCTCCACTTT.

Many counts were recorded for this clonotype. The chain recombines TRBV7-2 with TRBJ1-1; 7 nucleotides line up with TRBD1. The V gene's germline CDR1 is SGHTA and CDR2 FQGNSA. The CDR3 loop spans 15 amino acids. V lost 3 bases and J lost 7; bases outside the gene matches: 11. The CDR3 nucleotides are TGTGCCAGCAGCTTTTTTGGGGGGACAGAATTTGAAGCTTTCTTT. This translates into CASSFFGGTEFEAFF.

This CDR3 reads CATSRDLNTEAFF. Written as DNA, the CDR3 is TGTGCCACCAGCAGAGACTTGAACACTGAAGCTTTCTTT. The gene calls are TRBV15 and TRBJ1-1; D not resolved. The CDR3 has 13 residues. Germline CDR1 LNHNV, CDR2 YYDKDF (reference sequence). The V gene lost 0 bases and the J gene lost 0 bases, with 2 bases spanning the gap.

Here the CDR3 reads CASSLSGYSYEQYF. The CDR3 region has the DNA TGTGCCAGCAGTTTATCAGGGTACTCCTACGAGCAGTACTTC. The chain recombines TRBV12-3 or TRBV12-4 with TRBJ2-7; the D gene is possibly TRBD1 (5 bases). The CDR3 is 14 amino acids. V lost 2 bases and J lost 0, with 8 bases in between.

This clonotype was counted at least ten times. CDR3 sequence reads: CASSTWDSYEQYF. CDR3 DNA sequence: TGTGCCAGCAGTACCTGGGACAGCTACGAGCAGTACTTC. This chain uses TRBV6-1 with TRBJ2-7, with TRBD1 matching 7 bases. The germline V gene has CDR1 MNHNS and CDR2 SASEGT. The junction had 4 bases not matched to a gene; V was cut back by 5 bases and J by 3 bases. The CDR3 length is 13 residues.

This clonotype has a handful of counts. The chain is built from TRBV10-3 and TRBJ2-7; D is unclear. Germline lookup yields CDR1 ENHRY and CDR2 SYGVKD. Trimming took 4 bases from V and 0 from J, leaving 1 base between them. The CDR3 totals 11 residues. For the CDR3, the DNA is TGTGCCATCAGTGGCTCCTACGAGCAGTACTTC. It encodes CAISGSYEQYF.

This clonotype has a count of ten or more. The J gene is TRBJ2-5, the V gene TRBV4-2; 12 nucleotides align to TRBD2. Germline values: CDR1 LGHNA, CDR2 YNFKEQ. CDR3 length equals 16 residues. Losses at the gene ends were 2 bases for V and 5 bases for J; bases not matched to a gene: 6. CDR3 nucleotides: TGTGCCAGCAGCCAACTAGGACTAGCGGGACTTGAGACCCAGTACTTC. Amino acid sequence: CASSQLGLAGLETQYF.

Comments on this clonotype: As the CDR3 is not closed by the conserved phenylalanine or tryptophan, this likely results from a read error. This chain uses TRBV6-1 with TRBJ2-1; D remains unclear. With 2 bases removed from V and 5 bases from J, the gap between germline ends came to 10 bases. The CDR3 consists of 14 residues. Germline CDR1 MNHNS, CDR2 SASEGT. The CDR3 bases are TGTGCCAGCAGTGAATACTCAGGAAACAATGAGCAGTTCCTC. Encoded protein: CASSEYSGNNEQFL.

The chain is built from TRBV10-3 and TRBJ1-6, with a possible D match to TRBD1 (5 bases). The CDR3 has 14 amino acids. V dropped 3 bases and J dropped 6 bases, with 9 bases sitting between them. Germline CDR1 and CDR2: ENHRY and SYGVKD. The chain's CDR3 is CAISEQAPNSPLHF. Here the CDR3 DNA reads TGTGCCATCAGTGAACAGGCTCCTAATTCACCCCTCCACTTT.

The rearrangement joins TRBV24-1 to TRBJ2-1, with D maybe TRBD1 (5 bases). Germline V CDR1 and CDR2: KGHDR, SFDVKD. There are 16 residues in the CDR3. The V end was cut by 2 bases, the J end by 6 bases, with 16 bases between. CDR3: CATSDSRPGSRNEQFF. The CDR3 coding sequence is TGTGCCACCAGTGATTCCAGACCAGGGTCTCGCAATGAGCAGTTCTTC.

The CDR3 DNA is TGTGCCAGCAGCTTACAGGGGGCTCCCCGTGACAATGAGCAGTTCTTC. Protein sequence: CASSLQGAPRDNEQFF. The V call is TRBV11-2, the J call TRBJ2-1, with TRBD1 identical over 8 bases. The CDR3 is 16 residues long. Germline assignment: CDR1 SGHAT and CDR2 FQNNGV. The V and J ends lost 2 bases and 5 bases, in that order; junction bases with no gene match: 8.

This clonotype was picked up one time. J is TRBJ1-2 and V is TRBV9, with 8 bases fitting TRBD1. CDR3 size: 16 residues. Trimming at V came to 0 bases and at J to 1 base, leaving 5 bases not matched to a gene. From germline, CDR1 is SGDLS and CDR2 YYNGEE. CDR3 DNA: TGTGCCAGCAGCGTAGGGGGGACAGGACTTAACTATGGCTACACCTTC. It translates to CASSVGGTGLNYGYTF.

The gene calls are TRBV27 and TRBJ2-1; D not resolved. Germline V gives CDR1 MNHEY, CDR2 SMNVEV (reference sequence). V lost 6 bases to trimming and J lost 8 bases, with 17 bases between them. The CDR3 extends over 14 amino acids. DNA of the CDR3: TGTGCCAGCAGCCCCATCGGAGTAGAGGATGAGCAGTTCTTC. Its protein is CASSPIGVEDEQFF.

This clonotype was seen more than once but under ten times. This rearrangement joins TRBV2 to TRBJ2-5; TRBD2 aligns across 7 bases. The CDR3 loop spans 14 amino acids. The V and J ends lost 8 bases and 2 bases, in that order; junction bases with no gene match: 8. The germline V gene encodes CDR1 SNHLY and CDR2 FYNNEI. CDR3 loop: CASLGGVGQETQYF. The CDR3 region has the DNA TGTGCCAGCCTTGGGGGGGTTGGGCAAGAGACCCAGTACTTC.